The 9 T cell receptor beta chains below come from one sample, sequenced in a study of CD8 T cells in Susac syndrome. The authors reverse transcribed 0.5 to 1 ug RNA with random hexamers. Each CDR3 protein is one row after TCRdb ran MiXCR on the immunoSEQ multiplex PCR reads. The sample has about 80,000 distinct CDR3 sequences; roughly 93% are singletons. Source material: CD8+ T cells from PBMCs. These receptor sequences come from a human donor in good health.

This chain connects TRBV21-1 to TRBJ1-2. TRBV21-1 is described as a pseudogene. The CDR3 has 12 amino acids. The CDR3 region is CASSKFSDGYTF. CDR3 bases: TGTGCCAGCAGCAAATTCAGTGATGGCTACACCTTC.

This sequence joins TRBV9 and TRBJ1-2; D is uncertain. Germline V gene lookup returns CDR1 SGDLS and CDR2 YYNGEE. The CDR3 is made up of 15 amino acids. V was pared by 5 bases and J by 6 bases, with 20 bases between. CDR3 sequence: CASRTSGPSSHGYTF. The CDR3 bases are TGTGCCAGCAGAACTTCCGGGCCCTCGTCCCATGGCTACACCTTC.

V and J are TRBV6-5 and TRBJ2-3; TRBD2 might be the D (7 bases). Trimming took 0 bases from V and 12 from J, leaving 13 bases between them. The CDR3 is 13 residues long. Germline V CDR1 and CDR2: MNHEY, SVGAGI. The CDR3 DNA follows: TGTGCCAGCAGTTACTCGATTGCGGGGGCACAGTATTTT. It specifies CASSYSIAGAQYF.

V and J are TRBV4-1 and TRBJ2-2; 7 bases are a match to TRBD1. The junction had 0 bases not matched to a gene; V was cut back by 2 bases and J by 6 bases. CDR3 size: 13 residues. Germline assignment: CDR1 MGHRA and CDR2 YSYEKL. The chain's CDR3 is CASSQQGAGELFF. CDR3 DNA: TGCGCCAGCAGCCAACAGGGGGCCGGGGAGCTGTTTTTT.

The gene calls are TRBV20-1 and TRBJ2-1; D perhaps matches TRBD1 (6 bases). Germline loops: CDR1 DFQATT, CDR2 SNEGSKA (reference sequence). CDR3 length: 14 residues. V was clipped by 0 bases and J by 6 bases, with 12 bases between them. DNA for the CDR3: TGCAGTGCTAGAGATGGGACCAGGGGCAATGAGCAGTTCTTC. Its translation: CSARDGTRGNEQFF.

This sequence joins TRBV5-1 and TRBJ2-2, with 8 nucleotides matching TRBD2. Germline-derived CDR1 and CDR2 are SGHRS and YFSETQ. Trimming cost V 0 bases and J 3 bases; bases outside gene matches: 4. This CDR3 is built from 16 residues. The CDR3 loop is CASSLEAGGYTGELFF. In DNA, the CDR3 is TGCGCCAGCAGCTTGGAGGCGGGAGGCTACACCGGGGAGCTGTTTTTT.

The CDR3 reads CASTHLTEAFF. As DNA, the CDR3 is TGTGCCAGTACCCATCTCACTGAAGCTTTCTTT. This chain connects TRBV19 to TRBJ1-1, with D uncertain. The CDR3 is 11 amino acids. Per germline, CDR1 LNHDA and CDR2 SQIVND (reference sequence). Trimming took off 7 bases at V and 4 bases at J, with 7 bases between the two ends.

This chain joins TRBV20-1 and TRBJ2-3; 7 bases match TRBD1. Germline assignment: CDR1 DFQATT and CDR2 SNEGSKA (reference sequence). J lost 0 bases, V lost 0 bases, and 3 bases had no gene match. There are 15 residues in the CDR3. CDR3 sequence: CSARDETGSTDTQYF. The DNA of the CDR3 is TGCAGTGCTAGAGATGAGACAGGGAGCACAGATACGCAGTATTTT.

The chain uses TRBV6-1 and TRBJ1-5; no clear D. The germline CDR1 and CDR2 sequences are MNHNS and SASEGT. This CDR3 has 15 residues. The V end was cut by 1 base, the J end by 5 bases, with 12 bases between. CDR3 sequence: CASSEDGSDYQPQHF. The CDR3 DNA is TGTGCCAGCAGTGAAGATGGATCGGATTATCAGCCCCAGCATTTT.